The source of this T cell receptor (beta chain) is a study of blood T cell repertoires in COVID-19. Whole-study context: Spain, Italy and the United States supplied samples that represented acute and convalescent COVID-19. T cells, B-cell-depleted T cells, or PBMCs provided the cDNA or gDNA that served as material.

The CDR3 has 14 amino acids. CDR1 MNHEY and CDR2 SMNVEV come from the germline V gene (reference sequence). Trimming cost V 5 bases and J 9 bases; bases outside gene matches: 5. In the authors' workflow: Reference gene primer amplification gave nucleated cell count estimates. Some clones are missing from TCRdb's copy, which holds only in-frame ones; the method was immunoSEQ multiplex PCR. That table supplies the V and J calls and clone size; D and trimming were determined from the DNA. The profile shows under 250,000 clones, approximately 80% of them singletons. The receptor was derived from a young woman with acute or convalescent COVID-19. The genes are TRBV27 and TRBJ2-1, with 12 bases fitting TRBD1. The sequencing input was peripheral blood. CDR3 bases: TGTGCCAGCAGTCCCGGGACAGGGGGCCTTGAGCAGTTCTTC. Protein: CASSPGTGGLEQFF.